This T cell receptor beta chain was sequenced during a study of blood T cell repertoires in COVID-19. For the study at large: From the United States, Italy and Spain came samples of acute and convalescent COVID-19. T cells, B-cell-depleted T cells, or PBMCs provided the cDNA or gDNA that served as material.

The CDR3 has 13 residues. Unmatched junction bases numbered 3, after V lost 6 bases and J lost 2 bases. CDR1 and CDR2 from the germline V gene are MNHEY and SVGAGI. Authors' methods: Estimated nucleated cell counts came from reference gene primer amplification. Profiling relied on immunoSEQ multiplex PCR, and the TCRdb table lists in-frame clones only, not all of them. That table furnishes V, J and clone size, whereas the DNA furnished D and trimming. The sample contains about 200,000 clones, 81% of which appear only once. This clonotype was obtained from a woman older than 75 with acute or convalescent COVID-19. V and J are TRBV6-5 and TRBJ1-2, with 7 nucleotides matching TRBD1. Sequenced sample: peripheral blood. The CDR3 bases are TGTGCCAGCAGCCGGGGACAGAACTATGGCTACACCTTC. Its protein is CASSRGQNYGYTF.